The present TCR beta chain was sequenced within a study of Tregs in tolerant kidney transplant recipients. Study-level points and caveats: The most relevant donor-specific Treg TCRbeta repertoire apparently came from expansion with activated donor B cells. No direct test of biological reproducibility was done here. Validation in larger populations is needed because few patients were studied.

With regard to this clone: What it recognizes is unknown.

Thawed PBMCs were FACS-sorted into unstimulated CD4+CD25+CD127- regulatory T cells, CD4+CD25- non-regulatory cells, CD4 and CD8 cells. Profiled with immunoSEQ multiplex PCR; TCRdb holds only in-frame clones, not every one. The sample has some 240,000 clones; roughly 84% are singletons. Germline V lookup: CDR1 SGHRS, CDR2 YFSETQ. V lost 1 base and J 4 bases, leaving 14 bases between the germline ends. The CDR3 has 16 amino acids. The clonotype originates from a human donor in good health. Sequenced sample: CD4+ T cells from blood. The chain employs TRBV5-1 and TRBJ1-4, with a weak D call TRBD1 (5 bases). CDR3 loop: CASSLRAGRVNEKLFF. CDR3 coding DNA: TGCGCCAGCAGCTTGCGGGCAGGGCGCGTTAATGAAAAACTGTTTTTT.